Described below is a single T cell receptor beta chain sequence and its context. Its antigen is not known. These data originate in a study of T cell repertoires in cytomegalovirus infection. Study context: An indication of both CMV infection and matching HLA type came from public TCR beta signatures.

CDR3 size: 16 residues. Germline CDR1 reads SGHTA; CDR2 reads FQGNSA. V lost 5 bases, J lost 1 base, and 5 bases stayed unmatched. TCRdb re-called the reads through MiXCR, storing one row per CDR3 protein. The table has under 350,000 distinct CDR3 sequences, about 20% seen once. Notes on the study in general: Carriage of CMV together with the relevant HLA was identifiable through cumulative public TCR beta family frequency. What dominated the ex vivo response were HLA-C-restricted CMV-specific TCR beta clonotypes.

Sequenced material: cultured PBMCs, taken from culture after CMV antigen stimulation. This TCR derives from a human donor in good health (CMV status not recorded). Some clones in this sample may be carry-over from other donors' samples. The genes are TRBV7-2 and TRBJ2-1; 10 nucleotides agree with TRBD2. The CDR3 is CASSPPGLASYNEQFF. The CDR3 DNA sequence: TGTGCCAGCAGCCCACCGGGACTAGCGTCCTACAATGAGCAGTTCTTC.